The text below deals with one T cell receptor beta chain. Its antigen is still unknown. The record originates from a study of regulatory T cells in long-lasting Graves disease. Germline lookup yields CDR1 MNHNS and CDR2 SASEGT. This CDR3 has 15 residues. Trimming took 6 bases from V and 10 from J, leaving 19 bases between them. Regarding the study as a whole: Possibly, accuracy suffered from the small sample size. Patients with persistent disease showed a bias toward TRBV28, TRBJ1-2 and TRBJ2-5.

Arm-PCR of CDR3 regions with iRepertoire HTBI primers generated TCR beta libraries. Via MiXCR, TCRdb re-called the multiplex PCR reads, giving one row per CDR3 protein. The table lists a few hundred thousand distinct CDR3 sequences, roughly 23% of them singletons, with approximately 27% in the top ten. Time point given: persistent/refractory GD, antithyroid drugs over 5 years with positive TRAb. PBMC RNA was the source of the TCR library. Graves' disease diagnosis followed American Thyroid Association guidelines. Patients came from an endocrinology department in Xi'an, China. The sample was peripheral blood mononuclear cells (PBMCs), taken when the disease was refractory, from a patient treated with antithyroid drugs. This chain uses TRBV6-1 with TRBJ1-6; no definite D call. The receptor was derived from a woman between 35 and 50 years old with Graves disease. CDR3 region: CASRNTPGATSPLHF. In DNA, the CDR3 is TGTGCCAGCAGGAACACACCGGGTGCCACCTCACCCCTCCACTTT.